This TCR beta chain was retrieved from a study of T cell responses to AZD1222 COVID-19 vaccine. Turning to the study itself: Pooling was applied to second doses at about 4 or about 12 weeks. Study results and limitations: Repertoire sampling was restricted to post-peak T cell response timepoints. It should be noted that donors were predominantly white British and more often female, and clonal diversity was possibly underestimated. Baseline antibody screening turned up just a handful of seropositive AZD1222 recipients.

CDR1 is SGHVS and CDR2 is FQNEAQ in the germline V gene. The CDR3 runs 16 residues. The V end lost 4 bases, the J end lost 1 base, and 16 bases lay between the germline ends. The repertoire was sequenced with immunoSEQ multiplex PCR; TCRdb's copy has only in-frame clones and lacks some. Here the sample spans tens of thousands of clones, about nine tenths being singletons. This clone was seen a handful of times. The antigen remains undetermined. The specimen comprised peripheral blood, sampled on day 0 of AZD1222 vaccination. The receptor was derived from an adult in good health. The chain has TRBV7-8 and TRBJ1-1; TRBD1 is a possible D gene (6 bases). The CDR3 nucleotides read TGTGCCAGCAGCTCAGGTGACAGGAGGGGGAACACTGAAGCTTTCTTT. It encodes CASSSGDRRGNTEAFF.